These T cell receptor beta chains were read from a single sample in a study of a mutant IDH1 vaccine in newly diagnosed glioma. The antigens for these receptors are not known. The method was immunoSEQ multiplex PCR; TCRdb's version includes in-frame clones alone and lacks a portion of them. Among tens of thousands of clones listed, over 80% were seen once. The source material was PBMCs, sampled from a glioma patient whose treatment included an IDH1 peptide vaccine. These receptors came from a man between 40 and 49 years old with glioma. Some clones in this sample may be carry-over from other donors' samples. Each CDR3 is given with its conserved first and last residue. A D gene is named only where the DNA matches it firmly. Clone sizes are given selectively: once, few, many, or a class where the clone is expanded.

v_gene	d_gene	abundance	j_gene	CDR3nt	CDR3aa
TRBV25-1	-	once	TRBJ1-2	TGTGCCAGCAGCCTCCTGGGGGGCTATGGCTACACCTTC	CASSLLGGYGYTF
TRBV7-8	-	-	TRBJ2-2	TGTGCCAGCAGTCAAGAGGGCCAGGGGTGGGGAGAGCTGTTTTTT	CASSQEGQGWGELFF
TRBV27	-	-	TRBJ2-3	TGTGCCAGCAGGGGTTCGGGCACAGATACGCAGTATTTT	CASRGSGTDTQYF
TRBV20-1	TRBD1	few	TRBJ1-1	TGCAGTGCTGAGGGACAGCTTGAAGCTTTCTTT	CSAEGQLEAFF
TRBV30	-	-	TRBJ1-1	TGTGCCTGGAGTGCGACAGGGAACACTGAAGCTTTCTTT	CAWSATGNTEAFF
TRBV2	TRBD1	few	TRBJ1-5	TGTGCCAGCAGCGGACAGGACAATCAGCCCCAGCATTTT	CASSGQDNQPQHF
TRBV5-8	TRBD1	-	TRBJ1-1	TGTGCCAGCAGCTGGCAGGGGGCGGCGAACACTGAAGCTTTCTTT	CASSWQGAANTEAFF
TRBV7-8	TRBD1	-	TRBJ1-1	TGTGCCAGCAGCCTAACAGGGGGCCGCACCCGAGGAGCTTTCTTT	CASSLTGGRTRGAFF
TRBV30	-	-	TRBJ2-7	TGTGCCTGGATGGGCGGCAGGGACCCGAGAGAGCAGTACTTC	CAWMGGRDPREQYF
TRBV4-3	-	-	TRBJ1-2	TGCGCCAGCAGCCAGAGGCTGGGGGAAAACTATGGCTACACCTTC	CASSQRLGENYGYTF
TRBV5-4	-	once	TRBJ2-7	TGTGCCAGCAGCCCAGCAGAGGGGAATCCCTACGAGCAGTACTTC	CASSPAEGNPYEQYF
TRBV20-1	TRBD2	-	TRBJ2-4	TGCAGTGCTGGGGGGGTCGGCATTCAGTACTTC	CSAGGVGIQYF
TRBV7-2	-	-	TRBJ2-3	TGTGCCAGCAGCTTAGGGTACGTCACAGATACGCAGTATTTT	CASSLGYVTDTQYF
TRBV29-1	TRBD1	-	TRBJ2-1	TGCAGCGTAGACAAGGGGGCTGGCTCCTACAATGAGCAGTTCTTC	CSVDKGAGSYNEQFF
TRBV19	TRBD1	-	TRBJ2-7	TGTGCCAGTAGTTACAGGGGCCAGAACGAGCAGTACTTC	CASSYRGQNEQYF
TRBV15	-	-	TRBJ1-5	TGTGCCACCAGCAGAGAAGGCTCACAGCCCCAGCATTTT	CATSREGSQPQHF
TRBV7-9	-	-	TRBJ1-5	TGTGCCAGCAGCCTTGGGTTAAATCAGCCCCAGCATTTT	CASSLGLNQPQHF
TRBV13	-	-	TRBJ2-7	TGTGCCAGCAGCTTTCACCAGGGTGACCCCTACGAGCAGTACTTC	CASSFHQGDPYEQYF
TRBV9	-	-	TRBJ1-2	TGTGCCAGCACCAAGACGGGGGCGCCCTATGGCTACACCTTC	CASTKTGAPYGYTF
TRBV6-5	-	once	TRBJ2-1	TGTGCCAGCAGTTACTCTAGGGCGCATGAGCAGTTCTTC	CASSYSRAHEQFF
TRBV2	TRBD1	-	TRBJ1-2	TGTGCCAGCGGCTACAGGGGGCGCGTGGAGAAGGGCTACACCTTC	CASGYRGRVEKGYTF
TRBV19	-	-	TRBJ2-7	TGTGCCAGTAGTATGGGGGACGAGCAGTACTTC	CASSMGDEQYF
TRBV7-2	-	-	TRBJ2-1	TGTGCCAGCAGACGTAGGGGGGAATCCTACAATGAGCAGTTCTTC	CASRRRGESYNEQFF
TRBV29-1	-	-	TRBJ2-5	TGCAGCGTTGTCGGGGCTTCTACGGGCCAGTACTTC	CSVVGASTGQYF
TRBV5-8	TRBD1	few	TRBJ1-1	TGTGCCAGCAAAACAGGGGGCGAGGGAACTGAAGCTTTCTTT	CASKTGGEGTEAFF
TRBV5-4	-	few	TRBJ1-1	TGTGCCAGCAGCCCGGCCGGAATTGGGGGACTTCTGACTGAAGCTTTCTTT	CASSPAGIGGLLTEAFF
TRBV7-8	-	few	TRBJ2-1	TGTGCCAGCAGCTCCTACAGACTGGGGCCCGGATGGCAGTTCTTC	CASSSYRLGPGWQFF
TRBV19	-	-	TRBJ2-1	TGTGCCAGTAGTATTAGGGTAAGGGGGATCTCCTACAATGAGCAGTTCTTC	CASSIRVRGISYNEQFF
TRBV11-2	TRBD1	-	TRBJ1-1	TGTGCCAGCAGCGGGGACAGGGTGAAGACTGAAGCTTTCTTT	CASSGDRVKTEAFF
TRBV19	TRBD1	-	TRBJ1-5	TGTGCCAGTAGCCCTCCGGGACAGACTTATCAGCCCCAGCATTTT	CASSPPGQTYQPQHF
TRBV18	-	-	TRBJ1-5	TGTGCCAGCTCTCCTTCGGGTGGCAATCAGCCCCAGCATTTT	CASSPSGGNQPQHF
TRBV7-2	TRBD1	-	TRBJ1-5	TGTGCCAGCAGCTTTACCACAGGGGTGCCAAGGCAGCCCCAGCATTTT	CASSFTTGVPRQPQHF
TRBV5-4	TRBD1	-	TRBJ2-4	TGTGCCAGCAGCCCACGACAGGGGAGCAAAAACATTCAGTACTTC	CASSPRQGSKNIQYF
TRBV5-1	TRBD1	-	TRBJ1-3	TGCGCCAGCAGATCCGGGACAGGAGACTCTGGAAACACCATATATTTT	CASRSGTGDSGNTIYF
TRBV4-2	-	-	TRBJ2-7	TGTGCCAGCAGCCAAGATAACGAGCAGTACTTC	CASSQDNEQYF
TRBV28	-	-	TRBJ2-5	TGTGCCAGCAGTCCCCCCCGGCGCGGAAAAGAGACCCAGTACTTC	CASSPPRRGKETQYF
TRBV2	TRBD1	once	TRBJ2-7	TGTGCCAGCAGAAACGGACAGGTCAGGCAGTACTTC	CASRNGQVRQYF
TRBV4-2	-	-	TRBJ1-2	TGTGCCAGCAGCCATAAATCCGGACAGCCCAACTATGGCTACACCTTC	CASSHKSGQPNYGYTF
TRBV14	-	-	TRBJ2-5	TGTGCCAGCAGCCCAGGGATGGAGACCCAGTACTTC	CASSPGMETQYF
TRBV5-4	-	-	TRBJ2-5	TGTGCCAGCAGCCCGGCCCCCGGGACCAGCACTGGGGAGACCCAGTACTTC	CASSPAPGTSTGETQYF
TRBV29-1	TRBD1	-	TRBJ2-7	TGCAGCGTTCCGGGACAGGGGTTCTCCGAGCAGTACTTC	CSVPGQGFSEQYF
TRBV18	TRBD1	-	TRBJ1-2	TGTGCCAGCTCACCACCTGCAGGGGGCTATGGCTACACCTTC	CASSPPAGGYGYTF
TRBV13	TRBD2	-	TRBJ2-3	TGTGCCAGCAGCTTGGGGGGGACGACAGATACGCAGTATTTT	CASSLGGTTDTQYF
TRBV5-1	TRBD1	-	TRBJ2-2	TGCGCCAGCAGAACGACAGGGGGCAGGACCGGGGAGCTGTTTTTT	CASRTTGGRTGELFF
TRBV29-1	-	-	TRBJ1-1	TGCAGCGTTGCGCCACAGGGACCGAACACTGAAGCTTTCTTT	CSVAPQGPNTEAFF
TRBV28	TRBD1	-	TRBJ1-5	TGTGCCAGCAGCACAGGGGGGGATAGCAATCAGCCCCAGCATTTT	CASSTGGDSNQPQHF
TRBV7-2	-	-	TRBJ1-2	TGTGCCAGCAGCTTAGGGGGCGATGGTGGCTACACCTTC	CASSLGGDGGYTF
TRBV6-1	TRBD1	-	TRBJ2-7	TGTGCCACCCAGGACAGGGCCAATTCCTACGAGCAGTACTTC	CATQDRANSYEQYF
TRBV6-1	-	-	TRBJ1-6	TGTGCCAGCAGTGCGTTGGGGACCCTTAATTCACCCCTCCACTTT	CASSALGTLNSPLHF
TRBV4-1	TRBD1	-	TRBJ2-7	TGCGCCAGCAGCCAACCGGACAGGGACTCCTACGAGCAGTACTTC	CASSQPDRDSYEQYF
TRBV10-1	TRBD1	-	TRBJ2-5	TGCGCCAGCGTAACAGGGGCTCTACAAGAGACCCAGTACTTC	CASVTGALQETQYF
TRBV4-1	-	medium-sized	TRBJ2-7	TGCGCCAGCAGCCTGGAGGGGGGCGAGCAGTACTTC	CASSLEGGEQYF
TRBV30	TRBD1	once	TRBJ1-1	TGTGCCTGGAGCGACAGGGGTCCTTACACTGAAGCTTTCTTT	CAWSDRGPYTEAFF